The source of this T cell receptor (beta chain) is a study of CD8 T cells in Susac syndrome (dated by TCRdb to the late 2010s). For context, the study as a whole: Among the Susac syndrome patients who were sequenced, clinically active disease was present in 5 or 6 and clinical remission was observed in about eight. Susac syndrome patients were therapy-naive, on corticosteroids (some also receiving IVIg), or on IVIg alone at blood withdrawal. Whether CD8+ T cell activation and differentiation in Susac syndrome was antigen driven was tested using repertoire sequencing. Overall study outcomes, separate from this receptor: The number of individuals in the TCR sequencing and HLA analysis was acknowledged as relatively small. In patients with Susac syndrome, the CD4+ T cell repertoire showed no detectable clonal expansion.

Peripheral blood CD8+ and CD4+ T cells from healthy donors, Susac syndrome patients and multiple sclerosis patients were profiled by high-throughput TCR beta sequencing. The Susac syndrome patients fulfilled recently defined diagnostic criteria for either definite or probable disease. CD8+ TEMRA cells were enriched by FACS, while bulk CD8+ and CD4+ T cells were purified by magnetic negative isolation. Blood was collected in EDTA tubes and processed within 24 hours, with PBMCs isolated through density gradient centrifugation. PBMCs intended for TCR sequencing were cryopreserved in liquid nitrogen and were subsequently thawed in a 37 degrees C water bath. The sorted or isolated CD4+, CD8+ and CD8+ TEMRA cells had a purity of 90% or higher. Notes on this clonotype: This clone's antigen is unknown. No clone much larger than this one lies a single base away; base qualities are absent.

RNA was extracted using the RNeasy kit, and roughly 0.5 to 1 ug of the RNA was reverse transcribed with random hexamers. The immunoSEQ multiplex PCR assay, covering 54 Vbeta and 13 Jbeta segments, was used to amplify TCR beta CDR3 regions. PCR amplification bias was corrected by using a synthetic template baseline for primer optimization and computational correction. In the original analysis: Reads were assigned to V, D and J genes according to IMGT and analyzed in immunoSEQ Analyzer, with only productive sequences retained. Clonality was computed as one minus Shannon entropy normalized by log2 of the number of productive unique sequences. Public and private clones were assessed among the 100 most prevalent clones of each patient and control. Clones were defined as Susac-specific when absent from the healthy and MS cohorts, from some 1,100 published viral clones and from other ImmuneACCESS disease sequences. The public reads were run again by TCRdb, first through fastp at Q25 and then through MiXCR, and only productive beta chains were kept. CDR3 protein duplicates are merged, each entry listing the most common genes and DNA. Here the V and J calls rest on TCRdb's processing, not on the authors' analysis. Within this sample are 95,000 to 150,000 distinct CDR3 sequences, with roughly 95% of them counted one time only. The leading ten clones occupy less than 0.15% of the sample.

Sequences were obtained from CD4+ T cells from PBMCs. The sequence derives from a human donor with Susac syndrome.

The CDR3 region: CAITAGAFYGYTF. The nucleotide sequence reads as follows: TGTGCCATCACTGCAGGTGCTTTCTATGGCTACACCTTC. The sequence links TRBV10-3 to TRBJ1-2; the D gene is not confidently resolved. The CDR3, from cysteine to phenylalanine, totals 13 residues. The sequence is cut down to CDR3 DNA, 39 bases in frame from base 1. CDR1 and CDR2, looked up from the germline V gene, are ENHRY and SYGVKD. The junction carries 13 bases between V and J, which are trimmed by 7 bases and 4 bases respectively.